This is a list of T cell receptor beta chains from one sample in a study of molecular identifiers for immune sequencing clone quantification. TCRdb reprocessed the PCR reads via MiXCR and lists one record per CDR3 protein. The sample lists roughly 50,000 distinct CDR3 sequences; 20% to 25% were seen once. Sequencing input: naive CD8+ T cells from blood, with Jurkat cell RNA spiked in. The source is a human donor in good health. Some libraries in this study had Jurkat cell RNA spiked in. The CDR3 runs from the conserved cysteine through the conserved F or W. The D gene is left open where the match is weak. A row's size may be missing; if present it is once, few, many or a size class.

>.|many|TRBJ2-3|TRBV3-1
TGTGCCAGCAGCCAGTTGGACAGTGCTACAGATACGCAGTATTTT
CASSQLDSATDTQYF
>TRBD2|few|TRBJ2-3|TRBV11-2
TGTGCCAGCAGCCCAGGCCGGGGGGGCCTGGATACGCAGTATTTT
CASSPGRGGLDTQYF
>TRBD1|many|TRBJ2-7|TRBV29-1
TGCAGCGTGAAGAATGAGGGACAGGGGTACGAGCAGTACTTC
CSVKNEGQGYEQYF
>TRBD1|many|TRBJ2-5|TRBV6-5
TGTGCCAGCACCTCAGGGGGCGAAGAGACCCAGTACTTC
CASTSGGEETQYF
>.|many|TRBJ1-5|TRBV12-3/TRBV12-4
TGTGCCAGCAGTTTAACGGGGACCGGGAGTTTCCAGCCCCAGCATTTT
CASSLTGTGSFQPQHF
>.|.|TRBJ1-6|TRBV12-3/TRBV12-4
TGTGCCAGCAGTTCGGCCTATAATTCACCCCTCCACTTT
CASSSAYNSPLHF
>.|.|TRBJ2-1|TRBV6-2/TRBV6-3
TGTGCCAGCACTCTAAAGGGGGAGGGTTTCTACAATGAGCAGTCCTTC
CASTLKGEGFYNEQSF
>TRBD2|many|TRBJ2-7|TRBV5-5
TGTGCCAGCAGCTTCCGGCTAGCGGGAGCCTACGAGCAGTACTTC
CASSFRLAGAYEQYF
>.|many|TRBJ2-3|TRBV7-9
TGTGCCAGCAGCCATACTACGGGCTCCACAGATACGCAGTATTTT
CASSHTTGSTDTQYF
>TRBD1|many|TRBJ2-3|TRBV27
TGTGCCAGCAGCTTAGGGGGCAGCACAGATACGCAGTATTTT
CASSLGGSTDTQYF
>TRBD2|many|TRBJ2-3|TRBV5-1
TGCGCCAGCAGCATGGGACTAGCGGGGGGGCCATTGTTCACAGATACGCAGTATTTT
CASSMGLAGGPLFTDTQYF
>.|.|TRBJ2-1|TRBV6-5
TGTGCCAGCACCCACAATGGCGGCAATGAGCAGTCCTTC
CASTHNGGNEQSF
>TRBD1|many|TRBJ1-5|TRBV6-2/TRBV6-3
TGTGCCAGCAGTTCGAAGGACAGGGTGTTTCCCCTTCAAAATCAGCCCCAGCATTTT
CASSSKDRVFPLQNQPQHF
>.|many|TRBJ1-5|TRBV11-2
TGTGCCAGCAGCTTAGGCACGGATCAGCCCCAGCATTTT
CASSLGTDQPQHF
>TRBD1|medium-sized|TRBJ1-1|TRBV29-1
TGCAGCGCCGACAGGGAGAACACTGAAGCTTTCTTT
CSADRENTEAFF
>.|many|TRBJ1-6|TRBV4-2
TGTGCCAGCAGCCAAGCGACCACCTCTAATTCACCCCTCCACTTT
CASSQATTSNSPLHF
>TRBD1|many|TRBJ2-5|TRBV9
TGTGCCAGCAGCCCCCCGGCACAGGGGGCCCAAGAGACCCAGTACTTC
CASSPPAQGAQETQYF
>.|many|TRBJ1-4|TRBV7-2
TGTGCCAGCAGCCTACTACCGGGGTCTAATGAAAAACTGTTTTTT
CASSLLPGSNEKLFF
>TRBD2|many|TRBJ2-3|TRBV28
TGTGCCAGCAGTTTTCTTACTAGCGACCGCACAGATACGCAGTATTTT
CASSFLTSDRTDTQYF
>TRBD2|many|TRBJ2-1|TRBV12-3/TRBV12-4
TGTGCCAGCAGTATACTAGCGGGAGGTCTCAACAATGAGCAGTTCTTC
CASSILAGGLNNEQFF
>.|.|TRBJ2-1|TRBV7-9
TGTGCCAGCACTAACGGGCAGATCTACAATGAGCAGTTCTTC
CASTNGQIYNEQFF
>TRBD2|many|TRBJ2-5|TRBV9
TGTGCCAGCAGCGTATCCCCCCGACTAGCGGGAGTCGGTGAGACCCAGTACTTC
CASSVSPRLAGVGETQYF
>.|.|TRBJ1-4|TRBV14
TGTGCCAGCAGCCAACTAGGGGAAAGCACCCCCCTTAATGGAAAACTGTTTTTT
CASSQLGESTPLNGKLFF
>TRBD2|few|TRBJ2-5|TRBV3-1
TGTGCCAGCAGCCACGGACTAGCGGGAGCAGAGACCCAGTACTTC
CASSHGLAGAETQYF
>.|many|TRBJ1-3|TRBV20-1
TGCAGTGCTAGGTCGGACCTCTCTGGAAACACCATATATTTT
CSARSDLSGNTIYF
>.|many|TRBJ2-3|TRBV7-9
TGTGCCAGCAGCCCCGGGATAGCGGATGGCACAGATACGCAGTATTTT
CASSPGIADGTDTQYF
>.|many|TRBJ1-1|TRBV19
TGTGCCAGTAGTATAGGTAGGGGCACTGAAGCTTTCTTT
CASSIGRGTEAFF
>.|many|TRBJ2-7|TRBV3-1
TGTGCCAGCAGCCAAGTAGGCACTAGGGGCAGGACTGAGGTTGGGGTTTGGTACGAGCAGTACTTC
CASSQVGTRGRTEVGVWYEQYF
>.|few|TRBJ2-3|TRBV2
TGTGCCAGCAGTGAACTTGAAGGGGGAGATACGCAGTATTTT
CASSELEGGDTQYF
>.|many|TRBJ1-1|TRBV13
TGTGCCAGCAGCTTAGTAGACGCGGCTTTCTTT
CASSLVDAAFF
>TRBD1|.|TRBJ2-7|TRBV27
TGTGCCAGCAGTTTACTCGCAGGGGGTTTGTACGAGCAGTACTTC
CASSLLAGGLYEQYF
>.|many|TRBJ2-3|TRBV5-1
TGCGCCAGCAGCGGGGCAACAGGGATTAGCACAGATACGCAGTATTTT
CASSGATGISTDTQYF
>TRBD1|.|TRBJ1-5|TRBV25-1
TGTGCCAGCAGCCCACCAGGGGGGAATCAGCCCCAGCATTTT
CASSPPGGNQPQHF
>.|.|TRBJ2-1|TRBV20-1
TGCAGTGCTAGAGCCCTGTACAGGGGGGGGACCTACAATGAGCAGTTCTTC
CSARALYRGGTYNEQFF
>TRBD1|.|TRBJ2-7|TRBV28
TGTGCCAGCAGTCCTTACATGGGACAGCCCTGGAGCTCCTACGAGCAGTACTTC
CASSPYMGQPWSSYEQYF